The clone carrying this TCR beta chain occurred many times. Its specificity is not known. This sample was taken from a study of T-cell reconstitution after alpha-beta-depleted transplantation in children. Points from the study as a whole: Newly made T cells mostly supplied T-cell counts and diversity one year after transplant.

Unique molecular identifiers were incorporated into the prepared TCRbeta library. TCRdb processed the PCR reads anew with MiXCR; each CDR3 protein has one entry. This sample has some 550,000 distinct CDR3 sequences; 20% to 25% occur once, and the top ten carry 12% to 15%. The specimen was PBMCs, mostly from graft donor cells, collected 360 days after TCRalphabeta/CD19-depleted stem cell transplant. The source of this sequence is a boy under two years old who had a stem cell transplant for acute myeloid leukemia, so the T cells may come from the graft donor.

CDR3 in DNA: TGCAGTGCTAGGGGGGTTGAGGCTTCGCAGTATTTT. The encoded protein is CSARGVEASQYF. This sequence joins TRBV20-1 and TRBJ2-3, with D possibly called TRBD1 or TRBD2 (5 bases each). In germline, CDR1 is DFQATT, CDR2 SNEGSKA (reference sequence). The length of the CDR3 is 12 residues. The V end lost 3 bases, the J end lost 10 bases, and 14 bases lay between the germline ends.